This T cell receptor beta chain is drawn from a study of cytomegalovirus exposure and HLA in healthy donors (dated by TCRdb to about 2017). At the level of the whole study: According to an earlier analysis of around 600 of the donors, about 190 million T cells yielded roughly 110 million unique TCR beta sequences and 250 to 350 Gb of sequence data. The study combined high-throughput TCR immunosequencing, statistical association of individual TCRs with disease status, and machine learning to predict cytomegalovirus infection status. Donor age, sex, ethnicity and CMV serostatus were collected together with the repertoire data. Along with the roughly 610-subject first cohort, a separate validation cohort of over a hundred different subjects was used. The study aimed to test whether signatures of past pathogen exposure could be identified by cataloging public T cell receptors. Among roughly 400 genotyped donors of the cohort, an average of approximately 240,000 unique TCR beta nucleotide sequences was sequenced per donor, of which about 18% were non-productive. Both class I and class II loci were covered by HLA typing, at four-digit resolution. Four or five DR-DQ haplotypes were handled as single units for association and clustering because linkage in the cohort was strong. The number of donors typed differed by locus, with roughly 629-640 for A, B, C, DRB1 and DQB1, roughly 550 for DQA1, 600 to 610 for DPA1, and around 430 for DPB1. Rather than drawing on any new phenotypic data, the later analysis identified candidate immune exposures from TCR beta sequences and the way those sequences occurred across donors. A later analysis re-analyzed previously published TCR beta repertoires from hundreds of donors and added high-resolution HLA genotyping to study TCR occurrence patterns. An earlier analysis of roughly 600 of the donors used high-throughput TCR beta sequencing to judge whether each TCR beta V gene segment behaved as functional or pseudogenic. Roughly 320 gigabases of sequencing data and approximately 91 million unique TCR sequences made up an early release that covered some 640 HLA-typed donors. Every repertoire in the discovery cohort had been generated on one and the same sequencing platform. Of the approximately 400 genotyped donors, 75% to 85% were placed in the genetic ancestry cluster associated with self-reported Caucasian donors. In a later genetic analysis, genome-wide SNP genotypes for about 65% of the 666 donors were used, and that subset was treated as a discovery cohort. The study used immunosequencing to profile the T cell repertoires of approximately 630 subjects and linked those repertoires to cytomegalovirus serostatus. Findings and caveats that apply to the study as a whole: When HLA alleles, especially DR and DQ, strongly co-occurred, attributing TCR associations to individual alleles was difficult. In an earlier analysis of 500 to 650 of the donors, most TCR beta V segments appeared in productive rearrangements about 87% or about 30% of the time, broadly matching IMGT annotations. A group of highly shared sequence variants was considered likely to be a technical artifact of the sequencing pipeline. The only immune exposure information available for the cohort was CMV serostatus. While some public TCRs were present in many individuals, most TCR sequences turned up only very rarely across donors. A later analysis found that HLA-associated TCR beta chains were more clonally expanded and had lower generation probabilities than equally common non-associated chains. Cytomegalovirus status was reported to be diagnosed by the classifier with high specificity and sensitivity in both the original and validation cohorts. According to a later analysis, most CMV-associated TCR beta chains appeared to be HLA-restricted, and the HLA associations seemed to be driven largely by CMV exposure. Because counts were too low, seventeen rarely observed V segments, including chromosome 9 orphons, were excluded from the earlier analysis of 500 to 700 of the donors. A further reported finding was that TCR beta sequences accurately predicted the HLA-A and HLA-B alleles for most subjects in the first cohort. In a later genetic analysis, fewer N-insertions in productive TCRs were reported among donors in an Asian-associated ancestry cluster than the approximately 710-donor mean. V-gene and J-gene trimming of TCR beta chains was associated with a missense DCLRE1C variant in a later genetic analysis, and the association was replicated in an independent cohort. In a later analysis, the rate of TCR association differed among HLA loci, with DRB1 alleles having the most associated TCRs and HLA-C alleles having the fewest. Presence/absence analyses assumed roughly uniform sequencing depth across donors, an assumption that may not hold. The cohort was sequenced for TCR beta chains only, and without alpha or paired-chain data the features that could be detected were limited. The study gave a list of some 150 TCR beta chains associated with cytomegalovirus. HLA typing was unavailable for some donors at each locus, so association tests used only the typed subset. In a later analysis, 15,000 to 20,000 TCR beta sequences were associated with specific HLA alleles at a false discovery rate of 0.05. Correlated functional status among segregating V segments might reflect linkage disequilibrium, but an unknown experimental factor could not be ruled out. Because the 87-base-pair reads could not distinguish some IMGT-functional V segments, including TRBV6-2 and TRBV6-3, those segments were excluded. According to a later analysis, parvovirus B19, influenza, CMV and Epstein-Barr virus appeared linked to several top co-occurrence clusters. It was suggested by the authors that the approach could potentially be generalized to other disease states and immunological phenotypes. In vitro tests confirmed that a few of the cytomegalovirus-associated TCR beta chains recognize cytomegalovirus antigens.

Concerning this clone: Its antigen specificity is not known. Base-call qualities are not available, and no considerably larger clone is one nucleotide away.

The library came from the immunoSEQ multiplex PCR assay. A mixture of 60 forward primers for TCR Vbeta segments and 13 reverse primers for TCR Jbeta segments was used in the multiplex PCR. Amplification of the CDR3 region of rearranged TCR beta genes was performed with a multiplex PCR assay on genomic DNA. Amplified TCR beta libraries were sequenced as 87-base-pair reads on the Illumina HiSeq System. As for how the authors treated the data: A later analysis tallied tens of millions of unique TCR beta chains across the approximately 670 repertoires, and about 12 million of those chains were shared by two or more donors. Raw reads were error-corrected and collapsed into unique sequences by a nearest-neighbor algorithm in which closely related sequences were merged to remove PCR and sequencing errors. To assign V, D and J gene segments, CDR3 sequences were aligned to IMGT reference sequences. Each retained sequence needed at least a six-nucleotide match to both a V gene segment and a J gene segment. A rearrangement was called productive if the CDR3 had no stop codons and remained in frame with V and J, and every other rearrangement was called non-productive. CDR3 was defined according to IMGT convention as the region running from the second conserved V-encoded cysteine to the conserved J-encoded phenylalanine. The earlier analysis of 500 to 650 of the donors excluded any sequence lacking an unambiguous match to a single V gene segment. In an earlier analysis of 587 of the donors, V segments were called functional above 56.7% productive rearrangements and were called segregating when the between-donor standard deviation exceeded 5%. A statistical classification framework was developed to diagnose cytomegalovirus status using the catalog of TCR beta chain sequences. V and J gene assignment, in a later analysis, came from comparing TCR nucleotide sequences with IMGT/GENE-DB human TR gene sequences. A later analysis assigned CDR3 sequences and most-parsimonious VDJ recombination scenarios with the TCRdist pipeline. A later analysis defined each TCR beta chain by its CDR3 amino acid sequence plus V-gene family, and excluded reads lacking a unique V-gene family. A later analysis removed several hundred highly shared, low-generation-probability nucleotide sequences to deal with suspected cross-contamination and a sequencing artifact. For each public chain, a later analysis derived a clonal expansion index from normalized ranks of inferred template counts within each repertoire. A later analysis computed generation probabilities with a VDJ recombination model fitted to out-of-frame rearrangements, and checked the results against IGoR. A later analysis scored TCR-TCR, TCR-HLA and TCR-CMV co-occurrence with hypergeometric tests, applying a repertoire-size bias correction to TCR pairs. A later analysis estimated false discovery rates by permuting HLA or CMV assignments 20 times. In a later analysis, co-occurring TCRs were grouped using DBSCAN, and TCRdist sequence similarity was added for clustering within HLA-allele-positive subsets. Repertoires with fewer than 30,000 or more than 120,000 public chains, plus five repertoires with anomalous nucleotide sharing, were excluded from co-occurrence clustering. TCRdb mirrors the immuneACCESS table, restricted to in-frame sequences. Some clones are absent from its copies; in checked studies, under half trace to an unresolved V gene, and the reason for the others is unknown. V and J calls and clone size are copied from that table; D and trimming were computed from the DNA. Across this sample there are around 110,000 clones, with roughly four fifths seen only once. Together, the top ten hold around a fifth of the sample.

The CDR3, cysteine through valine, is 15 amino acids long. Only the CDR3 DNA stays, 45 bases, in frame from base 1. A distance of 15 bases separates the germline ends of V and J, which lose 3 bases and 3 bases respectively. Via the germline V gene, CDR1 is SGHAT and CDR2 FQNNGV. The cohort consisted of hundreds of healthy bone marrow donors. At the time of sampling, all cohort members were nominally healthy, though unrecorded immune exposures were likely present. The donor was CMV seropositive and belonged to the group of about 290 seropositive cohort members. Every donor gave a peripheral blood sample, and the peripheral blood mononuclear cells from that sample were used for TCR beta sequencing. Genomic DNA was extracted from the blood cell samples with the Qiagen DNeasy Blood Extraction Kit.

The sequenced material came from PBMCs. This chain joins TRBV11-2 to TRBJ2-7; TRBD2 is a possible D gene, resting on 5 matching bases. The sequence derives from a man aged 30-40 years in good health and CMV-seropositive. For the CDR3, the sequence is CASSFLRGFIYEQYV. The nucleotide sequence is given as TGTGCCAGCAGCTTCCTCCGAGGGTTCATCTACGAGCAGTACGTC.